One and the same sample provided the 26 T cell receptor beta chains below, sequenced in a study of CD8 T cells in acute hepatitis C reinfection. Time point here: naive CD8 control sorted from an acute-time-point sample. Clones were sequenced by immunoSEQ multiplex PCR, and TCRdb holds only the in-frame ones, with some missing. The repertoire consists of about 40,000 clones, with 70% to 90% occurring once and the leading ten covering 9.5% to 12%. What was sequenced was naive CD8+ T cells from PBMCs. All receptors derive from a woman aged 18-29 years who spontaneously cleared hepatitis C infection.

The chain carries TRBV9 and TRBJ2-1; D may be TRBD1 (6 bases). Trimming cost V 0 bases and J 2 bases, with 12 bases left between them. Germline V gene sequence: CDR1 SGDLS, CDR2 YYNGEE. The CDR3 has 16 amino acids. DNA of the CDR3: TGTGCCAGCAGCGTAGGTTCAGGGGCAGCCTACAATGAGCAGTTCTTC. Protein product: CASSVGSGAAYNEQFF.

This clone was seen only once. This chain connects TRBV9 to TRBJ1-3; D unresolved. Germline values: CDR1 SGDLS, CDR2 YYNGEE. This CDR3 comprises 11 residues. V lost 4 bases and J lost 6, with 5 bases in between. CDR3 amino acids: CASSLENTIYF. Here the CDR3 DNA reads TGTGCCAGCAGCCTCGAAAACACCATATATTTT.

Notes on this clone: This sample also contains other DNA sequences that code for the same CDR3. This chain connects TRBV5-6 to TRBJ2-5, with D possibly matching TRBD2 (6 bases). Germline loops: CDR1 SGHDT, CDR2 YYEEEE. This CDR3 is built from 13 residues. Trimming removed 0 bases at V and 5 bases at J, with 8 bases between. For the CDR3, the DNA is TGTGCCAGCAGCTTGGGGGGAGGTGAGACCCAGTACTTC. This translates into CASSLGGGETQYF.

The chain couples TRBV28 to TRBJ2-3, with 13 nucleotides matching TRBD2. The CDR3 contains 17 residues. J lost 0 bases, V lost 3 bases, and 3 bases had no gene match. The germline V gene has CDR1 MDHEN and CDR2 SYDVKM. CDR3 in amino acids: CASSFPGLAGSTDTQYF. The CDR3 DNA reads TGTGCCAGCAGTTTCCCGGGACTAGCGGGGAGCACAGATACGCAGTATTTT.

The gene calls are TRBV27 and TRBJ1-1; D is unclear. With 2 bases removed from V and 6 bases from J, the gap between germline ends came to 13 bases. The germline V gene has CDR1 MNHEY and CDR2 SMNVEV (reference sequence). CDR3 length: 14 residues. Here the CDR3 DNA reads TGTGCCAGCAGTTTACCAGGAGCAGTCGCTGAAGCTTTCTTT. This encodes CASSLPGAVAEAFF.

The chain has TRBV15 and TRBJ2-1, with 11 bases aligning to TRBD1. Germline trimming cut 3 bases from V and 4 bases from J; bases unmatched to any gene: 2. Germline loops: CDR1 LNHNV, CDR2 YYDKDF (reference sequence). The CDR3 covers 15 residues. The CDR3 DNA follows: TGTGCCACCAGCAGTCGGGACAGGGGGTACAATGAGCAGTTCTTC. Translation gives CATSSRDRGYNEQFF.

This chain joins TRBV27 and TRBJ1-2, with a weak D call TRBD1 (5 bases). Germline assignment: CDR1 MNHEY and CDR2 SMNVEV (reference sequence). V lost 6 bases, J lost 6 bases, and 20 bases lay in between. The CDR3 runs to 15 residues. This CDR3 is CASRLTGGRIDGYTF. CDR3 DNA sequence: TGTGCCAGCAGATTGACGGGGGGAAGAATCGATGGCTACACCTTC.

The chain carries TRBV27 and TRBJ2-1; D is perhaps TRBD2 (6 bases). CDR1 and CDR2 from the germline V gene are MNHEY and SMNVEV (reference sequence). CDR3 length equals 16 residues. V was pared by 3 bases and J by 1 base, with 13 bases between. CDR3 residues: CASSLGGTQSYNEQFF. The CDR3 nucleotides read TGTGCCAGCAGTTTGGGCGGGACCCAATCCTACAATGAGCAGTTCTTC.

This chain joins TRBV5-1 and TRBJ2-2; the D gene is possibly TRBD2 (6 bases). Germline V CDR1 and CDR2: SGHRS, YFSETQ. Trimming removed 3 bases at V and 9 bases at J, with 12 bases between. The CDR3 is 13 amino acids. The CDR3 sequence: CASSYGTLRELFF. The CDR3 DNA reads TGCGCCAGCAGCTACGGGACTCTAAGGGAGCTGTTTTTT.

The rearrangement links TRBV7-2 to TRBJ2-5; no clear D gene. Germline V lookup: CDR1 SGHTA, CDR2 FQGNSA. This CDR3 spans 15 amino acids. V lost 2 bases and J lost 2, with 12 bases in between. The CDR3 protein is CASSLISADQETQYF. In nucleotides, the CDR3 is TGTGCCAGCAGCTTAATCTCCGCGGATCAAGAGACCCAGTACTTC.

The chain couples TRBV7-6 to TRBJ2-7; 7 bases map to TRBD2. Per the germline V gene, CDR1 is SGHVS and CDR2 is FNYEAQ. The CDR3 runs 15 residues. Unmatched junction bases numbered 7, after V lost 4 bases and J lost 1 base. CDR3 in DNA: TGTGCCAGCAGCTCACTAGCGTCTAGTTCCTACGAGCAGTACTTC. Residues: CASSSLASSSYEQYF.

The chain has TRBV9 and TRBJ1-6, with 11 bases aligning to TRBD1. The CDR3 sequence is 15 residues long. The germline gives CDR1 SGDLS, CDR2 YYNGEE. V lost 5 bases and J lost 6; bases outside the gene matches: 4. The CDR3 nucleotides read TGTGCCAGCAGAACAGGGACAGGGGGTAATTCACCCCTCCACTTT. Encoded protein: CASRTGTGGNSPLHF. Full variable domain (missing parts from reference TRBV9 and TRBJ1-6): DSGVTQTPKHLITATGQRVTLRCSPRSGDLSVYWYQQSLDQGLQFLIQYYNGEERAKGNILERFSAQQFPDLHSELNLSSLELGDSALYFCASRTGTGGNSPLHFGNGTRLTVT.

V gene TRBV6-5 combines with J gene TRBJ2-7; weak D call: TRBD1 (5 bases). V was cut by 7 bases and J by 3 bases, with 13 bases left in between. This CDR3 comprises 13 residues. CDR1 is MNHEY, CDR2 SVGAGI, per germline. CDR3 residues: CASTYGASYEQYF. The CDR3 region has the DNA TGTGCCAGCACCTATGGGGCTAGCTACGAGCAGTACTTC.

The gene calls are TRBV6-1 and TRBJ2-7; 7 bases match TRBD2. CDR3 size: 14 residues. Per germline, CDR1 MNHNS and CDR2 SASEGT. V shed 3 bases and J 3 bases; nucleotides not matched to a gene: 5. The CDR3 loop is CASSEWGGGYEQYF. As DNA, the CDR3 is TGTGCCAGCAGTGAGTGGGGGGGAGGCTACGAGCAGTACTTC.

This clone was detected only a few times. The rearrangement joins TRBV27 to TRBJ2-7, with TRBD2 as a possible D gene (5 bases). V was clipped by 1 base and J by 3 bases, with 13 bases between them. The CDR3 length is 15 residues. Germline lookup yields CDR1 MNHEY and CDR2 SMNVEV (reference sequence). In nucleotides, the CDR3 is TGTGCCAGCAGTTTATGGGGTTCCGGGAACTACGAGCAGTACTTC. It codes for CASSLWGSGNYEQYF.

The chain's CDR3 is CASSEYFQGSLDTEAFF. DNA for the CDR3: TGTGCCAGCAGTGAATACTTCCAGGGATCCTTGGACACTGAAGCTTTCTTT. The rearrangement links TRBV25-1 to TRBJ1-1, with D perhaps TRBD1 (5 bases). The V gene's germline CDR1 is MGHDK and CDR2 SYGVNS. The CDR3 covers 17 residues. Trimming pared 0 bases from V and 3 bases from J, leaving 17 bases between.

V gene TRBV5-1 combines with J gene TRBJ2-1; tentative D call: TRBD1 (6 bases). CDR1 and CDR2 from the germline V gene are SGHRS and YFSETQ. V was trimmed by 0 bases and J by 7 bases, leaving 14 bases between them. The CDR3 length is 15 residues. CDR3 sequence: CASSLVQGGGNEQFF. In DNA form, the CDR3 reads TGCGCCAGCAGCTTGGTACAAGGGGGTGGAAATGAGCAGTTCTTC.

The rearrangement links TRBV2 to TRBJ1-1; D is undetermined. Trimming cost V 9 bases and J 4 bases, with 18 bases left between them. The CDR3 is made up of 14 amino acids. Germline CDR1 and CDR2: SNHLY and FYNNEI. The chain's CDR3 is CARLRATVGTEAFF. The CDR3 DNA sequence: TGTGCCAGACTAAGGGCAACAGTGGGCACTGAAGCTTTCTTT. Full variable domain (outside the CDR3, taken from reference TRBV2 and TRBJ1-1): EPEVTQTPSHQVTQMGQEVILRCVPISNHLYFYWYRQILGQKVEFLVSFYNNEISEKSEIFDDQFSVERPDGSNFTLKIRSTKLEDSAMYFCARLRATVGTEAFFGQGTRLTVV.

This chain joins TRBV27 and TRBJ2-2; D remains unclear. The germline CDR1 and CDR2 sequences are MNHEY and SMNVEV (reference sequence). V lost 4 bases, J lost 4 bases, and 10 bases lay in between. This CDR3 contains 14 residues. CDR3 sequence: CASSSAASTGELFF. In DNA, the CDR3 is TGTGCCAGCAGTTCGGCCGCCTCCACCGGGGAGCTGTTTTTT.

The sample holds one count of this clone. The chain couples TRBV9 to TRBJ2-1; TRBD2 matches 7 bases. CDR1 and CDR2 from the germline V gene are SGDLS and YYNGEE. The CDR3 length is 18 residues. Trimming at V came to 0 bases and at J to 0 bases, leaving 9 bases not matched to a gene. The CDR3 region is CASSVDGSGPSSYNEQFF. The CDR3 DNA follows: TGTGCCAGCAGCGTAGATGGTAGCGGGCCCAGCTCCTACAATGAGCAGTTCTTC.

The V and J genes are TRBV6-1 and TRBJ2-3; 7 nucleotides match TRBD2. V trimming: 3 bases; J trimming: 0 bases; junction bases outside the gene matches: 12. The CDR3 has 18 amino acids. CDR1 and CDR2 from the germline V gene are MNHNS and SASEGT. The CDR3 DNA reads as TGTGCCAGCAGTGAGATCACCAAACTAGCGCTCAGCACAGATACGCAGTATTTT. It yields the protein CASSEITKLALSTDTQYF.

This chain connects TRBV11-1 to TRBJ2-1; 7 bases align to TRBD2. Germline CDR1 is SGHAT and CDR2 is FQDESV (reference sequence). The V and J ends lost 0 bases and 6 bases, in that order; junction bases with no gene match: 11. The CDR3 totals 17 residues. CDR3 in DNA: TGTGCCAGCAGCTTAGCGTTTGCTAGCGGCCGTGCCAATGAGCAGTTCTTC. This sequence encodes CASSLAFASGRANEQFF.

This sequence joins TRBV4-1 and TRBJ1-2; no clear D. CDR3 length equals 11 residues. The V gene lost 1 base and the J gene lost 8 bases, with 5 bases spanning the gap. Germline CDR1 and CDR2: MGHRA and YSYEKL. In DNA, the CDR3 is TGCGCCAGCAGCCAAGGTTGGGGCTACACCTTC. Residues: CASSQGWGYTF.

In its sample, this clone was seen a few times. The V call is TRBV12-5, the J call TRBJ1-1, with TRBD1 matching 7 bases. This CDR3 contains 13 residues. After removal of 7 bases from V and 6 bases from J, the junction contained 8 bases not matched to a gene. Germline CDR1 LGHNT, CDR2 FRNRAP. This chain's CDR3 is CASATGVDSEAFF. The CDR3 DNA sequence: TGTGCTAGTGCCACAGGGGTTGACTCTGAAGCTTTCTTT.

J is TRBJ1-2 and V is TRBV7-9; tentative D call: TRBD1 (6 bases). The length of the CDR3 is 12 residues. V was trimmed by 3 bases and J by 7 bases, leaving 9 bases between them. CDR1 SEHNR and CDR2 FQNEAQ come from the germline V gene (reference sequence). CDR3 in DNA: TGTGCCAGCAGCTTTATACAGGGTGGCTACACCTTC. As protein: CASSFIQGGYTF.

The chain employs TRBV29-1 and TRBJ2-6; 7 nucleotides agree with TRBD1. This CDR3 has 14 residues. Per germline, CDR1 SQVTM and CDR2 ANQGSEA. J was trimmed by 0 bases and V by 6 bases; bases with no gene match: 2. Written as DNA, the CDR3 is TGCAGCGTAGGGACAGTCTCTGGGGCCAACGTCCTGACTTTC. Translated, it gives CSVGTVSGANVLTF.